The 26 T cell receptor beta chains in this list originate from one sample, sequenced in a study of T cell changes during pregnancy in multiple sclerosis (dated by TCRdb to about 2019). The method behind the library was the immunoSEQ multiplex PCR assay. Not all clones reach the TCRdb copy of this immuneACCESS table, which keeps in-frame sequences only. Checked studies attribute under half of the gap to unresolved V genes and leave the rest unexplained. The sample table holds tens of thousands of clones, of which roughly nine tenths were seen once. The ten largest account for roughly 0.45% of the sample. This specimen was CD4+ T cells from peripheral blood mononuclear cells, taken in the third trimester of pregnancy. These TCRs come from a female donor in good health, enrolled as a control in a pregnancy study.

Here the CDR3 reads CASSPSTGAYNSPLHF. Written as DNA, the CDR3 is TGTGCCAGCTCACCCTCGACAGGGGCATATAATTCACCCCTCCACTTT. The rearrangement joins TRBV18 to TRBJ1-6, with 8 nucleotides matching TRBD1. The germline V gene has CDR1 KGHSH and CDR2 LQKENI. The CDR3 runs to 16 residues. V lost 3 bases, J lost 4 bases, and 5 bases stayed unmatched. The full variable domain, rest sourced from reference TRBV18 and TRBJ1-6, is NAGVMQNPRHLVRRRGQEARLRCSPMKGHSHVYWYRQLPEEGLKFMVYLQKENIIDESGMPKERFSAEFPKEGPSILRIQQVVRGDSAAYFCASSPSTGAYNSPLHFGNGTRLTVT.

The chain links TRBV5-4 to TRBJ2-7; the match to TRBD1 covers 10 bases. Germline CDR1 reads SGHNT; CDR2 reads YYREEE (reference sequence). With V trimmed by 2 bases and J by 10 bases, 12 bases remained unmatched. The CDR3 contains 15 residues. The CDR3 here is CASSLIPGTGAIQYF. The CDR3 DNA is TGTGCCAGCAGCTTAATTCCCGGGACAGGGGCCATCCAGTACTTC. Filled out from reference TRBV5-4 and TRBJ2-7, the complete variable domain reads ETGVTQSPTHLIKTRGQQVTLRCSSQSGHNTVSWYQQALGQGPQFIFQYYREEENGRGNFPPRFSGLQFPNYSSELNVNALELDDSALYLCASSLIPGTGAIQYFGPGTRLTVT.

V is TRBV4-3 and J is TRBJ2-1; D might be TRBD1 (5 bases). The germline V and J ends were trimmed by 2 bases and 9 bases, with 23 bases remaining between them. This CDR3 is built from 17 residues. CDR1 and CDR2 from the germline V gene are LGHNA and YSLEER. This CDR3 reads CASSQKLGFQGWTEQFF. For the CDR3, the DNA is TGCGCCAGCAGCCAAAAGTTAGGGTTCCAGGGCTGGACTGAGCAGTTCTTC.

This clone was observed once. The gene calls are TRBV27 and TRBJ2-7, with 7 bases matching TRBD2. The CDR3 consists of 15 residues. Germline values: CDR1 MNHEY, CDR2 SMNVEV (reference sequence). After removal of 5 bases from V and 3 bases from J, the junction contained 10 bases not matched to a gene. The CDR3 region is CASSRTSGTYYEQYF. As DNA, the CDR3 is TGTGCCAGCAGTCGAACAAGCGGGACCTACTACGAGCAGTACTTC.

As to this clone: Other DNA sequences within the sample encode an identical CDR3. The chain employs TRBV4-3 and TRBJ2-7, with D perhaps matching TRBD2 (5 bases). The germline V gene encodes CDR1 LGHNA and CDR2 YSLEER. Trimming took 0 bases from V and 3 from J, leaving 6 bases between them. The CDR3 consists of 13 residues. CDR3: CASSQEGGYEQYF. In DNA form, the CDR3 reads TGCGCCAGCAGCCAAGAAGGAGGCTACGAGCAGTACTTC.

The CDR3 DNA reads as TGTGCCACCAGCAGAGCATTTGGACTAGCGGGAGGAGAGCAGTACTTC. Its translation: CATSRAFGLAGGEQYF. The rearrangement uses TRBV15 and TRBJ2-7, with 14 bases matching TRBD2. The CDR3 spans 16 residues. V gave up 1 base and J gave up 7 bases; unmatched junction bases: 6. Germline lookup yields CDR1 LNHNV and CDR2 YYDKDF (reference sequence). Together with reference TRBV15 and TRBJ2-7, the CDR3 gives the full variable domain: DAMVIQNPRYQVTQFGKPVTLSCSQTLNHNVMYWYQQKSSQAPKLLFHYYDKDFNNEADTPDNFQSRRPNTSFCFLDIRSPGLGDTAMYLCATSRAFGLAGGEQYFGPGTRLTVT.

Comment on this clone: The junction differs from germline at one of its ends, possibly a read error. This chain uses TRBV4-3 with TRBJ2-7; TRBD2 matches 11 bases. The CDR3 is 15 residues long. Germline CDR1 reads LGHNA; CDR2 reads YSLEER. Here the CDR3 DNA reads TGCGCCAGCAGGCAAGGGACTAGCGGCTCCTACGAGCAGTACTTC. This gives the protein CASRQGTSGSYEQYF.

This chain uses TRBV30 with TRBJ2-5, with a possible D match to TRBD2 (7 bases). The CDR3 totals 15 residues. Trimming removed 1 base from V and 2 bases from J, with 14 bases in between. Germline assignment: CDR1 GTSNPN and CDR2 SVGIG (reference sequence). The CDR3 DNA reads TGTGCCTGGAGTGAGGGGGGGGTCGGGCAAGAGACCCAGTACTTC. Translated, it gives CAWSEGGVGQETQYF.

The rearrangement uses TRBV5-6 and TRBJ2-7; TRBD2 matches at 10 bases. With V trimmed by 4 bases and J by 3 bases, 10 bases remained unmatched. Germline CDR1 reads SGHDT; CDR2 reads YYEEEE. The CDR3 has 16 residues. The chain's CDR3 is CASSPVLGLADYEQYF. The CDR3 coding sequence is TGTGCCAGCAGCCCGGTCTTAGGACTAGCGGACTACGAGCAGTACTTC.

This chain uses TRBV5-1 with TRBJ2-6, with 8 bases identical to TRBD1. CDR1 is SGHRS, CDR2 YFSETQ, per germline. Trimming cost V 4 bases and J 0 bases; bases outside gene matches: 3. The CDR3 has 16 residues. CDR3 sequence (DNA): TGCGCCAGCAGCGGACAGGGAAGCTCTGGGGCCAACGTCCTGACTTTC. Its protein is CASSGQGSSGANVLTF.

The chain uses TRBV2 and TRBJ2-5, with a weak D call TRBD2 (5 bases). The CDR3 is made up of 14 amino acids. CDR1 SNHLY and CDR2 FYNNEI come from the germline V gene. V lost 8 bases, J lost 4 bases, and 17 bases lay in between. CDR3: CASSPAGGRETQYF. CDR3 nucleotide sequence: TGTGCCAGCTCTCCGGCAGGAGGTCGAGAGACCCAGTACTTC. Together with reference TRBV2 and TRBJ2-5, the CDR3 gives the full variable domain: EPEVTQTPSHQVTQMGQEVILRCVPISNHLYFYWYRQILGQKVEFLVSFYNNEISEKSEIFDDQFSVERPDGSNFTLKIRSTKLEDSAMYFCASSPAGGRETQYFGPGTRLLVL.

The chain combines TRBV2 with TRBJ2-1, with D possibly TRBD1 on 5 matching bases. The CDR3 has 13 residues. V dropped 4 bases and J dropped 5 bases, with 9 bases sitting between them. The germline CDR1 and CDR2 sequences are SNHLY and FYNNEI. The CDR3 coding sequence is TGTGCCAGCAGTGTTGAAGGGGACAATGAGCAGTTCTTC. Translation: CASSVEGDNEQFF.

The J gene is TRBJ2-7, the V gene TRBV2; 7 positions agree with TRBD1. Germline CDR1 and CDR2: SNHLY and FYNNEI. J lost 2 bases, V lost 1 base, and 5 bases had no gene match. This CDR3 spans 15 amino acids. CDR3 loop: CASSEGAGGTYEQYF. DNA for the CDR3: TGTGCCAGCAGTGAAGGGGCAGGGGGAACCTACGAGCAGTACTTC.

This clone was picked up a small number of times. This rearrangement joins TRBV6-1 to TRBJ1-2; no definite D call. The germline CDR1 and CDR2 sequences are MNHNS and SASEGT. The CDR3 spans 16 residues. V lost 1 base to trimming and J lost 4 bases, with 16 bases between them. The CDR3 sequence is CASSEDIWAQVYGYTF. The CDR3 region has the DNA TGTGCCAGCAGTGAAGACATTTGGGCGCAGGTCTATGGCTACACCTTC.

The V gene is TRBV5-1, the J gene TRBJ1-2; tentative D call: TRBD1 (6 bases). The V end lost 4 bases, the J end lost 5 bases, and 18 bases lay between the germline ends. Germline V gene data show CDR1 as SGHRS and CDR2 as YFSETQ. CDR3 length equals 15 residues. The CDR3 sequence: CASSPEGGPQYGYTF. The CDR3 DNA is TGCGCCAGCAGCCCCGAGGGGGGGCCCCAATATGGCTACACCTTC.

V and J are TRBV6-6 and TRBJ2-7, with a weak D call TRBD2 (5 bases). Germline V lookup: CDR1 MNHNY, CDR2 SVGAGI (reference sequence). The V gene lost 6 bases and the J gene lost 4 bases, with 22 bases spanning the gap. The length of the CDR3 is 16 residues. CDR3 bases: TGTGCCAGCAGACCACCTTCGCGGGCGCTTCCTTACGAGCAGTACTTC. Protein sequence: CASRPPSRALPYEQYF.

The genes are TRBV9 and TRBJ1-2; D remains unclear. With 7 bases removed from V and 0 bases from J, the gap between germline ends came to 10 bases. This CDR3 region has 13 residues. Germline CDR1 and CDR2: SGDLS and YYNGEE. CDR3 in DNA: TGTGCCAGCGCGTTACCTCCTAACTATGGCTACACCTTC. Encoded protein: CASALPPNYGYTF.

The CDR3 DNA sequence: TGTGCCAGCAGCGTAGGCCAGGGTCTTTCCTACGAGCAGTACTTC. As protein: CASSVGQGLSYEQYF. The J gene is TRBJ2-7, the V gene TRBV9; tentatively, D is TRBD1 (5 bases). The CDR3 has 15 amino acids. Between the trimmed V and J ends, which lost 0 bases and 1 base, there was a span of 11 bases. Germline V lookup: CDR1 SGDLS, CDR2 YYNGEE.

This sequence joins TRBV7-6 and TRBJ2-1; weak D call: TRBD2 (6 bases). The V end was cut by 1 base, the J end by 8 bases, with 18 bases between. This CDR3 is 16 amino acids long. From germline, CDR1 is SGHVS and CDR2 FNYEAQ. The CDR3 coding sequence is TGTGCCAGCAGCTTAGGGCTAGCGATACGGTCTGATGAGCAGTTCTTC. Protein product: CASSLGLAIRSDEQFF.

This chain links TRBV27 with TRBJ2-1; 12 nucleotides align to TRBD2. With V trimmed by 5 bases and J by 7 bases, 9 bases remained unmatched. The CDR3 is 16 residues long. CDR1 is MNHEY, CDR2 SMNVEV, per germline (reference sequence). As DNA, the CDR3 is TGTGCCAGCAGTCCACTACTAGCGGGGGGAGTAAATGAGCAGTTCTTC. Protein product: CASSPLLAGGVNEQFF.

The V gene is TRBV29-1, the J gene TRBJ1-4; tentatively, D is TRBD1 (6 bases). V shed 6 bases and J shed 5 bases, with 13 bases lying between them. CDR1 SQVTM and CDR2 ANQGSEA come from the germline V gene. The CDR3 extends over 13 amino acids. The CDR3 here is CSVGQNSNEKLFF. In nucleotides, the CDR3 is TGCAGCGTCGGACAGAATTCCAATGAAAAACTGTTTTTT.

The chain carries TRBV28 and TRBJ2-1; possible D gene TRBD2, 6 bases. Trimming took 6 bases from V and 10 from J, leaving 25 bases between them. CDR3 length: 16 amino acids. Germline CDR1 is MDHEN and CDR2 is SYDVKM. CDR3 nucleotides: TGTGCCAGCAGCCCCGGGGTGGCCGGGAGAGGTAGGGAGCAGTTCTTC. Its protein is CASSPGVAGRGREQFF.

The J gene is TRBJ2-4, the V gene TRBV23-1; D uncertain. TRBV23-1 is an open reading frame whose function is uncertain. The CDR3 is made up of 13 amino acids. V lost 0 bases to trimming and J lost 8 bases, with 8 bases between them. The CDR3 DNA reads as TGCGCCAGCAGTCAATCTGCGGAATACATTCAGTACTTC. It yields the protein CASSQSAEYIQYF.

The V and J genes are TRBV4-1 and TRBJ1-2; no clear D gene. V was pared by 3 bases and J by 0 bases, with 11 bases between. CDR3 length: 15 residues. Germline V gene data show CDR1 as MGHRA and CDR2 as YSYEKL. CDR3 bases: TGCGCCAGCAGCCAGTCGTACCCGGCTAACTATGGCTACACCTTC. Amino acid sequence: CASSQSYPANYGYTF.

The V gene is TRBV11-3, the J gene TRBJ2-7; 16 bases map to TRBD2. This CDR3 region has 17 residues. Germline assignment: CDR1 SGHNT and CDR2 YENEEA. The V and J ends lost 5 bases and 1 base, in that order; junction bases with no gene match: 5. Here the CDR3 reads CASSITGLAGGSYEQYF. Here the CDR3 DNA reads TGTGCCAGCAGCATCACGGGACTAGCGGGGGGGTCCTACGAGCAGTACTTC.

The chain employs TRBV7-2 and TRBJ2-3; D unresolved. Between the trimmed V and J ends, which lost 3 bases and 5 bases, there was a span of 6 bases. Per the germline V gene, CDR1 is SGHTA and CDR2 is FQGNSA. The CDR3 has 12 amino acids. The CDR3 here is CASSFMRDTQYF. The CDR3 DNA is TGTGCCAGCAGCTTTATGCGAGATACGCAGTATTTT.